These 9 T cell receptor beta chains share one sample of origin, sequenced in a study of blood T cell repertoires in COVID-19. Libraries were prepared by immunoSEQ multiplex PCR; TCRdb keeps only in-frame clonotypes and omits some of them. The sample lists around 230,000 clones; roughly 85% were seen once. The sample consisted of peripheral blood. The receptors were gathered from a man aged 50 to 60 with COVID-19, enrolled during active disease.

V usage is TRBV12-3 or TRBV12-4 and J usage is TRBJ1-6, with D maybe TRBD1 (6 bases). Trimming removed 9 bases at V and 1 base at J, with 7 bases between. The CDR3 spans 13 residues. CDR3 region: CASQGSYNSPLHF. CDR3 nucleotides: TGTGCCAGTCAGGGGTCCTATAATTCACCCCTCCACTTT.

This rearrangement joins TRBV7-9 to TRBJ2-7, with TRBD1 as a possible D gene (6 bases). The CDR3 totals 13 residues. Germline V gives CDR1 SEHNR, CDR2 FQNEAQ (reference sequence). V lost 3 bases and J lost 6, with 12 bases in between. The CDR3 region is CASSFRGLGEQYF. The CDR3 nucleotides are TGTGCCAGCAGCTTCAGGGGCTTAGGCGAGCAGTACTTC.

The rearrangement joins TRBV27 to TRBJ2-7, with D perhaps matching TRBD2 (6 bases). V dropped 0 bases and J dropped 4 bases, with 7 bases sitting between them. The germline gives CDR1 MNHEY, CDR2 SMNVEV (reference sequence). This CDR3 comprises 13 residues. CDR3 DNA: TGTGCCAGCAGTTTATCTCGGGGGTACGAGCAGTACTTC. This encodes CASSLSRGYEQYF.

In this sample, this clone turned up a few times. The rearrangement links TRBV5-1 to TRBJ2-3; 9 nucleotides match TRBD2. Trimming took 4 bases from V and 5 from J; bases not matched to a gene: 11. The CDR3 loop spans 16 amino acids. Germline V CDR1 and CDR2: SGHRS, YFSETQ. This chain's CDR3 is CASSGGGVAGVDTQYF. Here the CDR3 DNA reads TGCGCCAGCAGCGGCGGCGGGGTAGCGGGGGTAGATACGCAGTATTTT.

This clone was seen once. The chain is built from TRBV10-1 and TRBJ2-2; perhaps TRBD2 as D (5 bases). The ends were cut back, 0 bases at V and 5 bases at J, with 7 bases in the middle. Germline assignment: CDR1 WNHNN and CDR2 SYGVQD (reference sequence). This CDR3 has 14 amino acids. CDR3 sequence: CASSESRGTGELFF. The CDR3 nucleotides are TGCGCCAGCAGTGAGTCAAGAGGGACCGGGGAGCTGTTTTTT.

V and J are TRBV28 and TRBJ2-1; 12 nucleotides line up with TRBD2. CDR1 and CDR2 from the germline V gene are MDHEN and SYDVKM. Trimming took 7 bases from V and 10 from J; bases not matched to a gene: 11. This CDR3 comprises 15 residues. CDR3 protein: CASMSPSGGAREQFF. The CDR3 DNA reads TGTGCCAGCATGTCCCCTAGCGGGGGGGCACGGGAGCAGTTCTTC.

The chain links TRBV7-3 to TRBJ2-7; 7 bases line up with TRBD1. CDR3 size: 14 residues. In germline, CDR1 is SGHTA, CDR2 FQGTGA. V was pared by 5 bases and J by 2 bases, with 6 bases of the junction left unmatched. For the CDR3, the DNA is TGTGCCAGCAGCGCTTACAGGGGCGCCTACGAGCAGTACTTC. The encoded protein is CASSAYRGAYEQYF.

The chain employs TRBV5-4 and TRBJ1-2, with 12 bases lining up with TRBD1. With V trimmed by 4 bases and J by 8 bases, 9 bases remained unmatched. CDR3 length equals 15 residues. Germline CDR1 and CDR2: SGHNT and YYREEE (reference sequence). Here the CDR3 DNA reads TGTGCCAGCAGCACCGCCGGGACAGGGGGCTTCGGCTACACCTTC. Amino acid sequence: CASSTAGTGGFGYTF. The complete variable domain, with remaining parts taken from reference TRBV5-4 and TRBJ1-2, reads ETGVTQSPTHLIKTRGQQVTLRCSSQSGHNTVSWYQQALGQGPQFIFQYYREEENGRGNFPPRFSGLQFPNYSSELNVNALELDDSALYLCASSTAGTGGFGYTFGSGTRLTVV.

The chain employs TRBV12-3 or TRBV12-4 and TRBJ2-5, with 9 bases identical to TRBD2. This CDR3 spans 13 amino acids. The ends lost 6 bases at V and 1 base at J; junction bases unmatched: 0. The CDR3 bases are TGTGCCAGCAGGACTAGCGGCCAAGAGACCCAGTACTTC. Its translation: CASRTSGQETQYF.